This T cell receptor (beta chain) was obtained from a study of T cells after yellow fever vaccination (dated by TCRdb to about 2019). Looking at the study overall: Libraries from fractions with low cell numbers were prepared with the SMART-Seq v4 Ultra Low Input RNA kit. Bulk TCR alpha and beta repertoires were sequenced longitudinally to track T-cell clones before and after primary and booster YFV17D yellow fever vaccination. Blood samples were taken at several timepoints before and after primary and secondary immunization, and bulk PBMC replicates and cell subsets were isolated. The cohort comprised two healthy male donors, one aged 18 to 29 and one aged 30 to 40 years.

This clonotype was observed many times. This receptor's antigen is unknown. Base qualities are not at hand, and no much larger clone is one base apart. Per the publication, the treatment or condition label means: live attenuated yellow fever vaccine strain. A standard Ficoll-Paque protocol was used to isolate PBMCs from peripheral blood. Dynabeads CD4 and CD8 positive selection kits were used to isolate CD4 and CD8 T-cell fractions. TriZol was used to extract RNA from bulk PBMCs, CD4 and CD8 fractions, and dextramer-positive and dextramer-negative fractions. TCR cDNA was synthesized by 5'RACE template switching, which introduced a universal primer site and unique molecular identifiers. Priming for cDNA synthesis came from both the TCR alpha and TCR beta constant segments. Libraries were amplified in two PCR steps, with sample barcodes and sequencing adapters added in the second step. Sequencing of libraries was done on Illumina HiSeq 2500 (2x100 bp) or NovaSeq (2x150 bp). The source study handled its data this way. MIGEC handled demultiplexing of reads and collapsing into UMI consensus sequences, while MiXCR performed V(D)J alignment. Vaccine-responding clonotypes were identified with edgeR using replicate PBMC samples, with FDR below 0.01 and a log2 fold change above 5 up to day 15 being required. CD4 or CD8 identity was assigned to each bulk clonotype according to whether the clonotype was present at higher abundance in the sequenced CD4 repertoire or the sequenced CD8 repertoire. The public reads were quality trimmed at Q25 with fastp and then assembled into clones with MiXCR by TCRdb, keeping productive beta chains. One record per CDR3 amino acid sequence lists the most common genes and DNA. The V and J calls were not made by the authors but by TCRdb's processing. Recorded for this sample are 70,000 or so distinct CDR3 sequences; 5.9% of them occurred a single time. The leading ten clones occupy around 2.2% of the sample.

Results the study describes overall, beyond this receptor: The secondary T-cell response was weaker than the primary response but faster, peaking on day 5 instead of day 15. Most clones expanded after primary vaccination (around 96% of CD4 and approximately 86% of CD8) were re-detected after the booster, suggesting that broad memory maintenance occurred. FACS-sorted repertoires could contain abundant contaminating clonotypes from the bulk population, so computational filtering was required. Only two donors were included in the study, so the extent to which the findings can be generalized is limited. A small fraction of clonotypes appeared in both the CD4 and CD8 compartments, likely as a result of convergent recombination.

Relative to germline, V is 0 bases shorter and J is 5 bases shorter, with 7 bases between their ends. The germline V gene yields SGDLS for CDR1 and YYNGEE for CDR2. From the cysteine up to the phenylalanine, the CDR3 has a length of 13 residues. This entry keeps only the CDR3 DNA: 39 bases, framed from base 1. The chain is made from TRBV9 and TRBJ2-3, with the D gene uncertain. This specimen consisted of CD4+ T cells sorted from PBMCs, obtained around 15 days after the first yellow fever vaccination. This clonotype was sampled from a man aged 18 to 29 who received the YFV17D yellow fever vaccine. The CDR3 region: CASSVGQLDTQYF. The nucleotide sequence is given as TGTGCCAGCAGCGTAGGGCAACTAGATACGCAGTATTTT.